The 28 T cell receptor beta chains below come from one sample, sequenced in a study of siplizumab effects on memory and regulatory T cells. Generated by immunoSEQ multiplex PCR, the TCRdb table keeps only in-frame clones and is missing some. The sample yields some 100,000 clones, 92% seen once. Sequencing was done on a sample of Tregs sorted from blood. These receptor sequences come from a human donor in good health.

The CDR3 is CASSAGLGWETQYF. The DNA of the CDR3 is TGTGCCAGCAGTGCCGGACTAGGTTGGGAAACGCAGTATTTT. The rearrangement joins TRBV27 to TRBJ2-3, with 7 bases that match TRBD2. The CDR3 covers 14 residues. The V segment lost 5 bases and the J segment 9 bases; nucleotides outside the gene matches: 11. CDR1 and CDR2 (germline): MNHEY, SMNVEV (reference sequence).

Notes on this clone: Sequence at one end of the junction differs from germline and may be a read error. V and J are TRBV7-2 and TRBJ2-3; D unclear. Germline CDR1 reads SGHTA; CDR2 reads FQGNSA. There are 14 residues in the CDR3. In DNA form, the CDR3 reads TGTGCCAGCAGCCACCCGGAGAAGGCTACCCCGCCTGGTTTT. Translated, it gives CASSHPEKATPPGF.

In nucleotides, the CDR3 is TGTGCCAGCAGCAAAGTTCAGCGGGAGCGTTGTGCCTACAATGAGCAGTTCTTC. Residues: CASSKVQRERCAYNEQFF. This chain connects TRBV21-1 to TRBJ2-1; the DNA was not used to check the table's D call, TRBD2. TRBV21-1 is classified as a pseudogene. This CDR3 is built from 18 residues.

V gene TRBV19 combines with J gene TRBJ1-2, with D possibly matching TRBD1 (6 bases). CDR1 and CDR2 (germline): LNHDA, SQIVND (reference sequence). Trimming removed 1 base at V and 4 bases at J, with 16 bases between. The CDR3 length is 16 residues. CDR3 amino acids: CASSIVRRGEVYGYTF. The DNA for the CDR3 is TGTGCCAGTAGTATAGTGCGCAGGGGCGAAGTCTATGGCTACACCTTC.

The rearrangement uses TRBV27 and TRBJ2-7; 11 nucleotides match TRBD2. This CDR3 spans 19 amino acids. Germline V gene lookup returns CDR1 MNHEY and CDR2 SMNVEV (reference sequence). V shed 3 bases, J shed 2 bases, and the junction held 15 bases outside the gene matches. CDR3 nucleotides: TGTGCCAGCAGTTTTAGGTTTAGACTAGCGGGACCCGGACCCTACGAGCAGTACTTC. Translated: CASSFRFRLAGPGPYEQYF.

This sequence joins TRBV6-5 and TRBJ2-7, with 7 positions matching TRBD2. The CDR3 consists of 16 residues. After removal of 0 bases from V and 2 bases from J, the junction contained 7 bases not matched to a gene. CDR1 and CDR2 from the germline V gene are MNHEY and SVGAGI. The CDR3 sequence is CASSYSIAGDTYEQYF. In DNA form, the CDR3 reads TGTGCCAGCAGTTACTCCATAGCGGGTGACACCTACGAGCAGTACTTC.

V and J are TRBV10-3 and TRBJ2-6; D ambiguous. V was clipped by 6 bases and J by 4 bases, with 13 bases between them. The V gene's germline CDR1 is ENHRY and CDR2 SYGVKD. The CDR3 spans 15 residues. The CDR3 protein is CAIRTDGKGANVLTF. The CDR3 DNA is TGTGCCATCAGGACCGACGGTAAAGGGGCCAACGTCCTGACTTTC.

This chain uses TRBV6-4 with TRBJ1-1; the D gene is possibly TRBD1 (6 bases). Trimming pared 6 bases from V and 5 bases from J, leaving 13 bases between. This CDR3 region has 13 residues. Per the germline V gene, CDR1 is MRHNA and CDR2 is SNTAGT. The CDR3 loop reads CASRQGFMTEAFF. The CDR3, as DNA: TGTGCCAGCAGGCAGGGGTTTATGACTGAAGCTTTCTTT.

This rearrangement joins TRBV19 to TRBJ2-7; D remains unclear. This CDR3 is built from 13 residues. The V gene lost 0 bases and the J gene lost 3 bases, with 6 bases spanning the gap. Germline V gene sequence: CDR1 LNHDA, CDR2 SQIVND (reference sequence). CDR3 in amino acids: CASSIEKGYEQYF. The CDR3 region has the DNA TGTGCCAGTAGTATAGAGAAGGGCTACGAGCAGTACTTC.

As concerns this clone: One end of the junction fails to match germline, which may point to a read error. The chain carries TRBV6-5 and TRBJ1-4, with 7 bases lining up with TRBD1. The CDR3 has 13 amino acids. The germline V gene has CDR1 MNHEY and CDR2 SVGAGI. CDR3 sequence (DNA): TGTGCCAGCAGTTCACTACAGACAGGGAGGGCTGTTTTT. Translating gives CASSSLQTGRAVF.

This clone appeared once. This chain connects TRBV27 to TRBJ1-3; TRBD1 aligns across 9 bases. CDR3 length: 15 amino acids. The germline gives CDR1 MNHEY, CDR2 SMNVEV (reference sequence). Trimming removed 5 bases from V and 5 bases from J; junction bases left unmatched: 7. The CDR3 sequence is CASSPDRGMRNTIYF. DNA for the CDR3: TGTGCCAGCAGTCCGGACAGGGGCATGAGAAACACCATATATTTT.

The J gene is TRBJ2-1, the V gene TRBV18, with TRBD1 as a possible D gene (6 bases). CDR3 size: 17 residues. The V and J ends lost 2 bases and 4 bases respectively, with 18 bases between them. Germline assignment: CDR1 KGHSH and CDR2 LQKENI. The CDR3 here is CASSPFIQDSPYNEQFF. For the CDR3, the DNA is TGTGCCAGCTCACCATTTATCCAGGACAGCCCTTACAATGAGCAGTTCTTC.

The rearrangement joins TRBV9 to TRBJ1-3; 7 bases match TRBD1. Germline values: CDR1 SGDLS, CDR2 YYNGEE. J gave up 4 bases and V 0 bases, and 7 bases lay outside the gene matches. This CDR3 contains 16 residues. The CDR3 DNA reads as TGTGCCAGCAGCGTAGTCCCAGGGGGGATCGGAAACACCATATATTTT. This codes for CASSVVPGGIGNTIYF.

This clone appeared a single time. CDR3: CSAQRGNTIYF. As DNA, the CDR3 is TGCAGCGCCCAGAGAGGAAACACCATATATTTT. J is TRBJ1-3 and V is TRBV29-1, with D uncertain. The CDR3 is 11 residues long. Germline assignment: CDR1 SQVTM and CDR2 ANQGSEA. Deletions cut 7 bases from V and 4 bases from J, with 8 bases between. Combining the CDR3 with reference TRBV29-1 and TRBJ1-3 gives the whole variable domain SAVISQKPSRDICQRGTSLTIQCQVDSQVTMMFWYRQQPGQSLTLIATANQGSEATYESGFVIDKFPISRPNLTFSTLTVSNMSPEDSSIYLCSAQRGNTIYFGEGSWLTVV.

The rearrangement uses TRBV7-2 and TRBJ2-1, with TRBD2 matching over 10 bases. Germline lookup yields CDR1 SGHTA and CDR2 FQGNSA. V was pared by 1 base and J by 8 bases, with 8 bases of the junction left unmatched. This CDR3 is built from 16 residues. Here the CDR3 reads CASSLDYASGSDEQFF. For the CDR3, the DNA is TGTGCCAGCAGCTTAGATTACGCTAGCGGGAGTGATGAGCAGTTCTTC.

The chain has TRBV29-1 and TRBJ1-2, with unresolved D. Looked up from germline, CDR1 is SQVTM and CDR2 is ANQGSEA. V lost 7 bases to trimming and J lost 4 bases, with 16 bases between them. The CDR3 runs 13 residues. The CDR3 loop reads CSADPSRGYGYTF. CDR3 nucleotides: TGCAGCGCCGACCCCTCCAGAGGCTATGGCTACACCTTC. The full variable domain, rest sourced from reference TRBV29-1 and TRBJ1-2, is SAVISQKPSRDICQRGTSLTIQCQVDSQVTMMFWYRQQPGQSLTLIATANQGSEATYESGFVIDKFPISRPNLTFSTLTVSNMSPEDSSIYLCSADPSRGYGYTFGSGTRLTVV.

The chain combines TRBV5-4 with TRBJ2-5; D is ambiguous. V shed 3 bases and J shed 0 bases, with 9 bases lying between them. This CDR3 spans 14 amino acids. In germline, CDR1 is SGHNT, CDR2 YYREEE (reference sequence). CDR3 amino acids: CASSYRLYQETQYF. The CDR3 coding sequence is TGTGCCAGCAGCTACCGGTTGTACCAAGAGACCCAGTACTTC.

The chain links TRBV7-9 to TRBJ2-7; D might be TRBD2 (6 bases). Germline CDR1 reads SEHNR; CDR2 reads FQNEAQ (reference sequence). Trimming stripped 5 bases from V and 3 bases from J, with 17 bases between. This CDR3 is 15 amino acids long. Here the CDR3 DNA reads TGTGCCAGCAGCCCGATCCGGGACTTAAACTACGAGCAGTACTTC. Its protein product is CASSPIRDLNYEQYF.

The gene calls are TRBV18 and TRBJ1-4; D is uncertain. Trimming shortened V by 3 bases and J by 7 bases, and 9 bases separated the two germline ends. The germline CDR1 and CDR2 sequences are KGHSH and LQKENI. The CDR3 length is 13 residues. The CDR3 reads CASSPRAGEKLFF. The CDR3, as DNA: TGTGCCAGCTCACCGAGGGCTGGTGAAAAACTGTTTTTT.

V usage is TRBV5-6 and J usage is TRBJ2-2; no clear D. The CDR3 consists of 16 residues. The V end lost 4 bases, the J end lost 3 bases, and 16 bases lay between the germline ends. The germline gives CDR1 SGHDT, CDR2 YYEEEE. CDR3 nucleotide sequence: TGTGCCAGCAGCATTAGGACGCCCAGCTACACCGGGGAGCTGTTTTTT. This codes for CASSIRTPSYTGELFF.

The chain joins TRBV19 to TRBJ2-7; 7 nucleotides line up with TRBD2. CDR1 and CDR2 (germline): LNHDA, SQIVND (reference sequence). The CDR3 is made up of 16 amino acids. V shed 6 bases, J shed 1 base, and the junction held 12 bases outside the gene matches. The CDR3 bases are TGTGCCAGTAGCCCGGTGGGCGCGGGAGCGTCCTACGAGCAGTACTTC. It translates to CASSPVGAGASYEQYF.

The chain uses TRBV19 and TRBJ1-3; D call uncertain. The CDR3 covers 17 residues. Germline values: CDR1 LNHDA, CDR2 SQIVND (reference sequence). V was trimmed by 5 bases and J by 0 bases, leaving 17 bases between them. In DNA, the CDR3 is TGTGCCAGTAGTTGGGTGTACTCCGATTACTCTGGAAACACCATATATTTT. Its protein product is CASSWVYSDYSGNTIYF. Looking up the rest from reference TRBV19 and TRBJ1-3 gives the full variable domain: DGGITQSPKYLFRKEGQNVTLSCEQNLNHDAMYWYRQDPGQGLRLIYYSQIVNDFQKGDIAEGYSVSREKKESFPLTVTSAQKNPTAFYLCASSWVYSDYSGNTIYFGEGSWLTVV.

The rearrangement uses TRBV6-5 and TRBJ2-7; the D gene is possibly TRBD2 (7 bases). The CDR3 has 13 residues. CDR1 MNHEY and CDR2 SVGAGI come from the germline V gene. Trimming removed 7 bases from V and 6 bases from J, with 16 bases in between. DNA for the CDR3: TGTGCCAGCATGGGGGGGGCCGGGGCCGAGCAGTACTTC. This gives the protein CASMGGAGAEQYF.

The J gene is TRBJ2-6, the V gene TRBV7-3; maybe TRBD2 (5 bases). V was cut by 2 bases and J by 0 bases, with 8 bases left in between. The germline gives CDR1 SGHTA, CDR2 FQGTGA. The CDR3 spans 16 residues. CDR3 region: CASSLGGGSGANVLTF. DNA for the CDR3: TGTGCCAGCAGCTTAGGAGGAGGCTCTGGGGCCAACGTCCTGACTTTC.

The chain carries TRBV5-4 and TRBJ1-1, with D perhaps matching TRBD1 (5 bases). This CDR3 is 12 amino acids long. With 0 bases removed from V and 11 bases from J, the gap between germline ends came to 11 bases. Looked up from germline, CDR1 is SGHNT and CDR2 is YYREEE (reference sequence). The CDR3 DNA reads TGTGCCAGCAGCTTGGAGGGACTGGAGGCTTTCTTT. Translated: CASSLEGLEAFF.

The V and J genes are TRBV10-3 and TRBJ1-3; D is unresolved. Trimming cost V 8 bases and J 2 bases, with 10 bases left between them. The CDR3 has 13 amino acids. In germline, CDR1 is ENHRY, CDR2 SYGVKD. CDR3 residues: CAIPGSPGNTIYF. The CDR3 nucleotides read TGTGCCATCCCGGGGTCCCCTGGAAACACCATATATTTT.

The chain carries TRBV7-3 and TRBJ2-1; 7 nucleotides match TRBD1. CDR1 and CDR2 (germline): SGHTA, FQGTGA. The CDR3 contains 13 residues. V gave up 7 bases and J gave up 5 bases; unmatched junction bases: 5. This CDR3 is CASTRDRDNEQFF. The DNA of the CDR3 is TGTGCCAGCACCCGGGACAGAGACAATGAGCAGTTCTTC.

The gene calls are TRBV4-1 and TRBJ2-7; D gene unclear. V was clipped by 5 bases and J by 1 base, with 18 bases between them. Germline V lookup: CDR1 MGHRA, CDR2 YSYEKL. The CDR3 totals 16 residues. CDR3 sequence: CASSASRYLGSYEQYF. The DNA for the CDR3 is TGCGCCAGCAGCGCTTCGCGCTACCTGGGGTCCTACGAGCAGTACTTC.